The clone carrying this TCR beta chain occurred many times. Each CDR3 protein is one row after TCRdb ran MiXCR on the 5' RACE reads. The profile shows 300,000 to 400,000 distinct CDR3 sequences, roughly 7.5% of them singletons. CDR1 is SGHKS and CDR2 is YYEKEE in the germline V gene (reference sequence). V lost 4 bases and J 0 bases, leaving 11 bases between the germline ends. This CDR3 is 14 amino acids long. This sample was taken from a study of T cells after yellow fever vaccination. Here the sequenced sample was PBMCs, taken roughly 45 days after the first yellow fever vaccination. The genes are TRBV5-5 and TRBJ2-7; D uncertain. The TCR comes from a man aged 18 to 29 who received the YFV17D yellow fever vaccine. CDR3 protein: CASSPRISSYEQYV. The CDR3 region has the DNA TGTGCCAGCAGCCCGAGGATTAGCTCCTACGAGCAGTACGTC.